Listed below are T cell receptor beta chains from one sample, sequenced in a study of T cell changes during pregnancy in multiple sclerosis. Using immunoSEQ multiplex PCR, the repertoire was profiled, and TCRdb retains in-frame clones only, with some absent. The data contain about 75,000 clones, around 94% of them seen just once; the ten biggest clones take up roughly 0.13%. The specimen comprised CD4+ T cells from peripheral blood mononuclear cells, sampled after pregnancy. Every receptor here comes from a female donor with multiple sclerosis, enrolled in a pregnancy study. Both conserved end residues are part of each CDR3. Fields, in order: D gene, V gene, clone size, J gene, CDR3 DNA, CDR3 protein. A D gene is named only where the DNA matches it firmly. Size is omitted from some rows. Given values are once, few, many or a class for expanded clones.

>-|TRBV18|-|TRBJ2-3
TGTGCCAGCTCACCGTTGCCGGGAAGTACAGATACGCAGTATTTT
CASSPLPGSTDTQYF
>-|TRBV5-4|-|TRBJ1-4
TGTGCCAGCAGCGTGGGGACAAGCAATGAAAAACTGTTTTTT
CASSVGTSNEKLFF
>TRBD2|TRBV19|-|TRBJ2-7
TGTGCCAGTAGTACCCGGACTAGCGGGACCGCCTACGAGCAGTACTTC
CASSTRTSGTAYEQYF
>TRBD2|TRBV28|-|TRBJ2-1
TGTGCCAGCAGGCGGACGAGCGGGATCGATGAGCAGTTCTTC
CASRRTSGIDEQFF
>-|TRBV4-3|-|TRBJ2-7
TGCGCCAGCAGCCAAGATCGCTCCCTCTACTACGAGCAGTACTTC
CASSQDRSLYYEQYF
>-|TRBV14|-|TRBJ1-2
TGTGCCAGCAGCCCATTGTTTCGGGGGGCCACCGCCTATGGCTACACCTTC
CASSPLFRGATAYGYTF
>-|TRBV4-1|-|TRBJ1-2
TGCGCCAGCAGCCAAGTTTCTCCGGGTGGCTACACCTTC
CASSQVSPGGYTF
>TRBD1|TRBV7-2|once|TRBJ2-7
TGTGCCAGCAGCTCAGCGGCCAGGGGGCCCTACGAGCAGTACTTC
CASSSAARGPYEQYF
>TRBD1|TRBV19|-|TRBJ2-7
TGTGCCAGTAGTATTGGGACAGGCGAGCAGTACTTC
CASSIGTGEQYF
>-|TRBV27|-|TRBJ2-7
TGTGCCAGCAGTCGATCAGGGCCCTACGAGCAGTACTTC
CASSRSGPYEQYF
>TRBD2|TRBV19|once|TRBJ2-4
TGTGCCAGTAGGGACCTGACTAGCGGGGGCCCCAGGGTCAAAAACATTCAGTACTTC
CASRDLTSGGPRVKNIQYF
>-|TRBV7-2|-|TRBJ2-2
TGTGCCAGCAGGCCGGGACAACGGAACACCGGGGAGCTGTTTTTT
CASRPGQRNTGELFF
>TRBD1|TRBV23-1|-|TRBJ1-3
TGCGCCAGCAGTCAATTTGGGACAGGGGTTGGAAACACCATATATTTT
CASSQFGTGVGNTIYF
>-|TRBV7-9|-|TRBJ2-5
TGTGCCAGCAGCCCCGTCGTGTACCAAGAGACCCAGTACTTC
CASSPVVYQETQYF
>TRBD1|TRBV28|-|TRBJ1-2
TGTGCCAGCCTATCTGCCCGGGACAGGGGACTTATTTCGTGGGTAGGGGGCTATGGCTACACCTTC
CASLSARDRGLISWVGGYGYTF
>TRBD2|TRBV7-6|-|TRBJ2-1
TGTGCCAGCAGCCCTACGGGCGGGAGTGGCTACAATGAGCAGTTCTTC
CASSPTGGSGYNEQFF
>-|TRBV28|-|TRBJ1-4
TGTGCCAGCAGTCCAACAGGTTATAATGAAAAACTGTTTTTT
CASSPTGYNEKLFF
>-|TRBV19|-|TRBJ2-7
TGTGCCAGTAGTACAAGACAGGCAGGCTCCTACGAGCAGTACTTC
CASSTRQAGSYEQYF
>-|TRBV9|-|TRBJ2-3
TGTGCCAGCAGCGGTCTAGCGTCAGGGTTAGATACGCAGTATTTT
CASSGLASGLDTQYF
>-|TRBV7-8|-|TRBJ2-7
TGTGCCAGCACCCTAAGAGGGAGGAACGAGCAGTACTTC
CASTLRGRNEQYF
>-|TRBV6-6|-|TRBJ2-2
TGTGCCAGCAGTTTGGAGGGAAGCACCGGGGAGCTGTTTTTT
CASSLEGSTGELFF
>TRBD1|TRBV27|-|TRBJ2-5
TGTGCCAGCAGCTCTCTTACCCGGACAGGGCCCTACCAAGAGACCCAGTACTTC
CASSSLTRTGPYQETQYF
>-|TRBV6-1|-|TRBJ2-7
TGTGCCAGCAGTGATTTGGGCTCATACGAGCAGTACTTC
CASSDLGSYEQYF
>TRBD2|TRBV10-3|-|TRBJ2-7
TGTGCCATCAGAGAGCGGGAGCCCTCCTACGAGCAGTACTTC
CAIREREPSYEQYF
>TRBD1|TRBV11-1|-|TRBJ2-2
TGTGCCAGCAGCTCCCCGACAGGGTCCGGGGAGCTGTTTTTT
CASSSPTGSGELFF
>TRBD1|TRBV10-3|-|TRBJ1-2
TGTGCCATCAGTGAGGGTCGAGGGACAGGGTATCGAGTTAACTATGGCTACACCTTC
CAISEGRGTGYRVNYGYTF
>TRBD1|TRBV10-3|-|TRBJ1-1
TGTGCCATCAGAACGGACAGGTCGAACACTGAAGCTTTCTTT
CAIRTDRSNTEAFF
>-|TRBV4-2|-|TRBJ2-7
TGTGCCAGCAGCCTCCGAGGGCAGTACGAGCAGTACTTC
CASSLRGQYEQYF
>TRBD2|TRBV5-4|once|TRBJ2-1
TGTGCCAGCAGCTTGACTAGCGGGCAGGACAATGAGCAGTTCTTC
CASSLTSGQDNEQFF
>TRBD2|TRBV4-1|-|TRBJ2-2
TGCGCCAGCAGCTCACCGGGGACTAGCGGGACTCGGGAGCTGTTTTTT
CASSSPGTSGTRELFF
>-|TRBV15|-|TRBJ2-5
TGTGCCACCCAAGGGGAGGTTTGGGAGACCCAGTACTTC
CATQGEVWETQYF
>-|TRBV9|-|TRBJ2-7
TGTGCCAGCAGCGTAGGTTCTAGCTTGTTTAACGAGCAGTACTTC
CASSVGSSLFNEQYF
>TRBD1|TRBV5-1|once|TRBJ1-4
TGCGCCAGCAGCTACTGGGACAGGGATGAAAAACTGTTTTTT
CASSYWDRDEKLFF
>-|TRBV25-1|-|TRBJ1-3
TGTGCCAGCAGTGATTTCGACATTCCAGGAAACACCATATATTTT
CASSDFDIPGNTIYF
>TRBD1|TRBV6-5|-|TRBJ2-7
TGTGCCAGCAGGTGGACAGGGTCCTACGAGCAGTACTTC
CASRWTGSYEQYF
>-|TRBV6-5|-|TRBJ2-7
TGTGCCAGCAGTTACCTACCCCACTCCTACGAGCAGTACTTC
CASSYLPHSYEQYF
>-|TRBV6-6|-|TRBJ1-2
TGTGCCAGCAGCCCGAACTATGGCTACACCTTC
CASSPNYGYTF
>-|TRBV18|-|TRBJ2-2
TGTGCCAGCTCACCGGCGGGCGCGAACACCGGGGAGCTGTTTTTT
CASSPAGANTGELFF
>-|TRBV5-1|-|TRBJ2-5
TGCGCCAGCAGCCCCCAGGGGATAGAGACCCAGTACTTC
CASSPQGIETQYF
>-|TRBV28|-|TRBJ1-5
TGTGCCAGCAGTTTCCGGCAGGGGTCAAATCAGCCCCAGCATTTT
CASSFRQGSNQPQHF
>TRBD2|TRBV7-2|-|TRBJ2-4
TGTGCCAGCAGCAACGGACTAGTCGGATCCAAAAACATTCAGTACTTC
CASSNGLVGSKNIQYF